This paragraph covers one T cell receptor beta chain sequence. No antigen is known for it. This sample was included in a study of CD8 T cells in Susac syndrome. CDR3 length: 12 amino acids. From germline, CDR1 is MDHEN and CDR2 SYDVKM. Trimming stripped 8 bases from V and 7 bases from J, with 12 bases between. Study-wide findings and caveats: No clonal expansion appeared among CD4+ T cells in Susac patients.

From blood CD8+ and CD4+ T cells, the TCR beta chain was sequenced. RNA was extracted with the RNeasy kit, and a quantity of about 0.45 to 1 ug was reverse transcribed using random hexamers. The immunoSEQ assay covered 54 Vbeta and 13 Jbeta segments for CDR3. TCRdb analysed the immunoSEQ multiplex PCR reads with MiXCR anew, one entry per CDR3 protein. Found here are 120,000 to 150,000 distinct CDR3 sequences, 90% to 97% of them singletons; the top ten hold around 0.08%. The specimen was CD4+ T cells from PBMCs. This chain uses TRBV28 with TRBJ1-5; D might be TRBD1 (6 bases). This TCR was sampled from a human donor with Susac syndrome. The CDR3 bases are TGTGCCAGCTGTCAGGGGTGGCAGCCCCAGCATTTT. It codes for CASCQGWQPQHF. Full variable domain (outside the CDR3, taken from reference TRBV28 and TRBJ1-5): DVKVTQSSRYLVKRTGEKVFLECVQDMDHENMFWYRQDPGLGLRLIYFSYDVKMKEKGDIPEGYSVSREKKERFSLILESASTNQTSMYLCASCQGWQPQHFGDGTRLSIL.